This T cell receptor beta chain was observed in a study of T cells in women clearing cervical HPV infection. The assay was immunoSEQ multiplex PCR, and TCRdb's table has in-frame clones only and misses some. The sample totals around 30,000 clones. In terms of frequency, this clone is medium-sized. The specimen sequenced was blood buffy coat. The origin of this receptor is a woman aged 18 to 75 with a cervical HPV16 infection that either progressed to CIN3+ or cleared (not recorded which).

The CDR3 spells CASRPAGQTSYGYTF. CDR3 DNA, as far as it was read: TGTGCCAGTCGACCGGCGGGGCAGACCTCCTATGGC. The gene calls are TRBV19 and TRBJ1-2; maybe TRBD1 (5 bases). With the read ending 3 residues before the CDR3 end, the germline J gene is used to fill in that end. The CDR3 is 15 amino acids. V lost 8 bases to trimming and J lost 4 bases, with 20 bases between them. CDR1 is LNHDA and CDR2 is SQIVND in the germline V gene (reference sequence).